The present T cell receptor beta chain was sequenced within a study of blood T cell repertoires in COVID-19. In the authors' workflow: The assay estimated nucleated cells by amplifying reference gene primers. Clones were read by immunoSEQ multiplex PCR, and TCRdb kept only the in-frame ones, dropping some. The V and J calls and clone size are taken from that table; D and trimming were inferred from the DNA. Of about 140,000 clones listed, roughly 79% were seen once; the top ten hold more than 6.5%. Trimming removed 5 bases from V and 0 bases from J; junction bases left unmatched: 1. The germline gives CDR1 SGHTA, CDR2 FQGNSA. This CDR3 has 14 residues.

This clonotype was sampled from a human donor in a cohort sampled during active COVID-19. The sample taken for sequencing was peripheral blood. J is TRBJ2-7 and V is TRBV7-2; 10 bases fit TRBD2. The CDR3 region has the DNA TGTGCCAGCAGCCGGACTAGCGGCTCCTACGAGCAGTACTTC. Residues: CASSRTSGSYEQYF.